The clone carrying this T cell receptor beta chain was counted between two and nine times. When naive CD8 T cells were sorted, they were gated as CD8+CD4-CCR7+CD45RA+. This sample was taken from a study of molecular identifiers for immune sequencing clone quantification. TCRdb ran MiXCR on the PCR reads and lists one entry per CDR3 protein. The table has a few hundred thousand distinct CDR3 sequences, about a fifth seen once. The sample consisted of naive CD8+ T cells from blood, with Jurkat cell RNA spiked in. Regarding subset: FACS-sorted CD8+CD4-CCR7+CD45RA+ naive T cells. This sequence originates from a human donor in good health. Some libraries in this study had Jurkat cell RNA spiked in.

This CDR3 reads CASSETGEQYF. In DNA form, the CDR3 reads TGTGCCAGCAGTGAAACAGGCGAGCAGTACTTC. The genes are TRBV6-1 and TRBJ2-7; D might be TRBD1 (5 bases). Per the germline V gene, CDR1 is MNHNS and CDR2 is SASEGT. This CDR3 is 11 amino acids long. Between the trimmed V and J ends, which lost 2 bases and 6 bases, there was a span of 5 bases.